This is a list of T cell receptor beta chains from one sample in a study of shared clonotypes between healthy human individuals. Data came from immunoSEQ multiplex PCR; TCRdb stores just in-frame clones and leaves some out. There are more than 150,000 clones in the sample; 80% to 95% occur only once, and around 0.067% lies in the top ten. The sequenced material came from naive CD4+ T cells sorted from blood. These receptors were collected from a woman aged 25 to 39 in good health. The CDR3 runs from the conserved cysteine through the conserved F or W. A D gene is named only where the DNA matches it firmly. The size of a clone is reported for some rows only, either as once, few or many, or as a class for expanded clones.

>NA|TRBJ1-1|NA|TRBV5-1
TGCGCCAGCAGCCCGAACGCGGGGATGAACACTGAAGCTTTCTTT
CASSPNAGMNTEAFF
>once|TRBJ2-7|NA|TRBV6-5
TGTGCCAGCAGTTACCCCGGGGGCGGGAGCGAGCAGTACTTC
CASSYPGGGSEQYF
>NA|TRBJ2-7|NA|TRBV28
TGTGCCAGCAACCTGGAAGGGGGTGGTTACGAGCAGTACTTC
CASNLEGGGYEQYF
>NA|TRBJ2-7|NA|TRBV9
TGTGCCAGCAGCGTAGGTCCAACTTCCTACGAGCAGTACTTC
CASSVGPTSYEQYF
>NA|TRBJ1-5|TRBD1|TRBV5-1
TGCGCCAGCAGCTTGACAGGGGTAGGCCAGCCCCAGCATTTT
CASSLTGVGQPQHF
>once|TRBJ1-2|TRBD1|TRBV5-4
TGTGCCAGCAGCTTCCGGGACAGAGACTACTATGGCTACACCTTC
CASSFRDRDYYGYTF
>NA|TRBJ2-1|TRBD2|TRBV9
TGTGCCAGCAGCGAACCACTAGCGGGAGATCAGAGCTCCTACAATGAGCAGTTCTTC
CASSEPLAGDQSSYNEQFF
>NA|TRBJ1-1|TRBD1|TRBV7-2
TGTGCCAGCAGCCCGGGACAGTTGAACACTGAAGCTTTCTTT
CASSPGQLNTEAFF
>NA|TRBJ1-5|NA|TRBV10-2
TGCGCCACCGGGCCTTGGAGCAATCAGCCCCAGCATTTT
CATGPWSNQPQHF
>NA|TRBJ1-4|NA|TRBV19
TGTGCCAGTAACGCAGGGGCGCGGGAGGAAAAACTGTTTTTT
CASNAGAREEKLFF
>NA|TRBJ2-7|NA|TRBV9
TGTGCCAGCAGCCCCAATTCGATCTACGAGCAGTACTTC
CASSPNSIYEQYF
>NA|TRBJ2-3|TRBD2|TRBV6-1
TGTGCCAGCAACCCTCTAGCGGGAGTGGATACGCAGTATTTT
CASNPLAGVDTQYF
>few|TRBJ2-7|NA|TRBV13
TGTGCCAGCAGTCTCACAGGCTCCGTCAAGCAGTACTTC
CASSLTGSVKQYF
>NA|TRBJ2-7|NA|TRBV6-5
TGTGCCAGCAGTTACTCGAGTCGGGGAGTCTACGAGCAGTACTTC
CASSYSSRGVYEQYF
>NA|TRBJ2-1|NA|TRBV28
TGTGCCAGCAGTTTGGCGGGGACCAATGAGCAGTTCTTC
CASSLAGTNEQFF
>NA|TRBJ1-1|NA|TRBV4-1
TGCGCCAGCAGAGAAACAGGGAACACTGAAGCTTTCTTT
CASRETGNTEAFF
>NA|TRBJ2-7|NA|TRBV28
TGTGCCACGACCCTGACAGGGACTAGTGGCTACGAGCAGTACTTC
CATTLTGTSGYEQYF
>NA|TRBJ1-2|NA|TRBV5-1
TGCGCCAGCAGGACGGATACCTCCTATGGCTACACCTTC
CASRTDTSYGYTF
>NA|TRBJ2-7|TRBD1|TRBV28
TGTGCCAGCAACGAACGACAGGGTCATTCCTACGAGCAGTACTTC
CASNERQGHSYEQYF
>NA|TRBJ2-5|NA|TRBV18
TGTGCCACCGTCCCAATGGGGGTACAAGAGACCCAGTACTTC
CATVPMGVQETQYF
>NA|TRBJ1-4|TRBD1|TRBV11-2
TGTGCCAGCAGCTTCAACACAGGGGGCCGGAATGAAAAACTGTTTTTT
CASSFNTGGRNEKLFF
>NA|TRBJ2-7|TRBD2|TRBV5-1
TGCGCCAGCAGCTTGATTCCGCGGGAGGGCGGAGGGGGGCAGTACTTC
CASSLIPREGGGGQYF
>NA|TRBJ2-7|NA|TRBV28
TGTGCCAGCAGGGGGGGTCTAAGGCCCTACGAGCAGTACTTC
CASRGGLRPYEQYF
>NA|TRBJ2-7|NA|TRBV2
TGTGCCAGCAGTGAACCAGGGGTTTACTACGAGCAGTACTTC
CASSEPGVYYEQYF
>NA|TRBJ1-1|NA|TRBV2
TGTGCCAGCAGTGTCAGGGGTGACACTGAAGCTTTCTTT
CASSVRGDTEAFF
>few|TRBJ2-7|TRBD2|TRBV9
TGTGCCAGCACACGGGGGACTAGCGGGCTCGAGGAGCAGTACTTC
CASTRGTSGLEEQYF
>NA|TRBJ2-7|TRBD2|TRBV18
TGTGCCAGCTCACCCCTAACGGGCGCTAGCGGGAACTTCGAGCAGTACTTC
CASSPLTGASGNFEQYF
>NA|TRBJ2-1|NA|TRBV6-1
TGTGCCATCGGAAAGAGGAGGGCCGACAATGAGCAGTTCTTC
CAIGKRRADNEQFF
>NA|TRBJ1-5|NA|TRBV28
TGTGCCAGCAGTCGAACAGGGATTAGCAATCAGCCCCAGCATTTT
CASSRTGISNQPQHF
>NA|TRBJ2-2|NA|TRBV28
TGTGCCAGCAGTTTGGACAGCACCGGGGAGCTGTTTTTT
CASSLDSTGELFF
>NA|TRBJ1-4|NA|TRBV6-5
TGTGCCAGCAGTTATCGGGGGGGTTCGGCTAATGAAAAACTGTTTTTT
CASSYRGGSANEKLFF
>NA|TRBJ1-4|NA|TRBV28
TGTGCCAGCAGTTCAGCAGGAGCTAATGAAAAACTGTTTTTT
CASSSAGANEKLFF
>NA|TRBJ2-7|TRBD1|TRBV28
TGTGCCAGCAGTGGGCTGGGACAGGGGTTAGGCGAGCAGTACTTC
CASSGLGQGLGEQYF
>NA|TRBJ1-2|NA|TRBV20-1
TGCAGTTCCAAACGCGAAAGCTACACCTTC
CSSKRESYTF
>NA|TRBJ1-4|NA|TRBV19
TGTGCCAGTAGCCAAGACGCGGCTAATGAAAAACTGTTTTTT
CASSQDAANEKLFF
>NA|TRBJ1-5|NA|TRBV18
TGTGCCAGCTCCCCCGGGGGTGGGAATCAGCCCCAGCATTTT
CASSPGGGNQPQHF
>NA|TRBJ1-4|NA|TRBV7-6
TGTGCCAGCAGCTTAACGGTCAAAGGGGTAGGTTGTGATGAAAAACTGTTTTTT
CASSLTVKGVGCDEKLFF
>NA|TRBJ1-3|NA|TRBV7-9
TGTGCCAGCACCCAGTCCGCAGGGACCCCTGGAAACACCATATATTTT
CASTQSAGTPGNTIYF
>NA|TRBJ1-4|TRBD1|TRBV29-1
TGCAGCGTTGCGCAAGCAGGGGGGGGAGAAAAACTGTTTTTT
CSVAQAGGGEKLFF
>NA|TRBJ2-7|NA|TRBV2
TGTGCCAGCAAGGCCCCCTCCTACGAGCAGTACTTC
CASKAPSYEQYF
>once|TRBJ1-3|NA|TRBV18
TGTGCCAGCTCACTATCACCGGGACTCCACGAGGCAAACACCATATATTTT
CASSLSPGLHEANTIYF
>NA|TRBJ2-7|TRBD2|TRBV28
TGTGCCAGCAGTTGGGCGGGAGGCTCCTACGAGCAGTACTTC
CASSWAGGSYEQYF
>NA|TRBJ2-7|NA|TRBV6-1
TGTGCCAGTGGGACTTCTCTCTACGAGCAGTACTTC
CASGTSLYEQYF
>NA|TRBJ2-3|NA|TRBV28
TGTGCCAGCAGTTTTGGGGGTCCCTATAGCGGCCCTCGCACAGATACGCAGTATTTT
CASSFGGPYSGPRTDTQYF
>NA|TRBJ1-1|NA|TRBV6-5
TGTGCCAGCAGGGACTTCACGGGCTGGAACACTGAAGCTTTCTTT
CASRDFTGWNTEAFF
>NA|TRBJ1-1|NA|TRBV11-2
TGTGCCAGCAGCTTGGGAGGGGTGAACACTGAAACTTTCTTT
CASSLGGVNTETFF
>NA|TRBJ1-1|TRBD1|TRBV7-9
TGTGCCAGCAGCTTAGGGACAGGGGGCTACGGACCGAGGACCACTGAAGCTTTCTTT
CASSLGTGGYGPRTTEAFF
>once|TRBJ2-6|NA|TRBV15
TGTGCCACCAGCAGAGAAACATTCTCTGGGGCCAACGTCCTGACTTTC
CATSRETFSGANVLTF
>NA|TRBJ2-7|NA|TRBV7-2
TGTGCCAGCAGCACCTCTACTAGATACGAGCAGTACTTC
CASSTSTRYEQYF
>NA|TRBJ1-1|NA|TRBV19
TGTGCCAGTAGTATCGGTGTGAACACTGAAGCTTTCTTT
CASSIGVNTEAFF
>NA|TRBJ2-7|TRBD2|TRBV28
TGTGCCAGCAGACCACGACTAGCCCCATCCTACGAGCAGTACTTC
CASRPRLAPSYEQYF
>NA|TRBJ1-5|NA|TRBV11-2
TGTGCCAGCAGCGCACAGGGAGGCCAGCCCCAGCATTTT
CASSAQGGQPQHF
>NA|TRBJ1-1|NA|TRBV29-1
TGCAGCGTTGAATGGGGGAGGGACACTGAAGCTTTCTTT
CSVEWGRDTEAFF